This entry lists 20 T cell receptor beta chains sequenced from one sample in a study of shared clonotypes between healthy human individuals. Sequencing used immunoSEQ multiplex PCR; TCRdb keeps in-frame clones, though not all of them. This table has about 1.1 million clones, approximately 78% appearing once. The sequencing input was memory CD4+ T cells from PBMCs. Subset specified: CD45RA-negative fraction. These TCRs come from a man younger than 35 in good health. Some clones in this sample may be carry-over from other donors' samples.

The CDR3: CASRRRGQGRGEQYF. In nucleotides, the CDR3 is TGTGCCAGCAGGCGACGGGGACAGGGACGAGGAGAGCAGTACTTC. The rearrangement uses TRBV28 and TRBJ2-7, with 9 bases fitting TRBD1. Losses at the gene ends were 6 bases for V and 7 bases for J; bases not matched to a gene: 13. Germline assignment: CDR1 MDHEN and CDR2 SYDVKM. The CDR3 runs to 15 residues.

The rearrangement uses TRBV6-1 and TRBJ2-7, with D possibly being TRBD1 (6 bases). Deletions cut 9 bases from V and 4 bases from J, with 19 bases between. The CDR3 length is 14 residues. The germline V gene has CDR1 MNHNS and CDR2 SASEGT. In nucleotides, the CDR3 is TGTGCCAGTAACCCGCCCGGACAGAAATACGAGCAGTACTTC. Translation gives CASNPPGQKYEQYF.

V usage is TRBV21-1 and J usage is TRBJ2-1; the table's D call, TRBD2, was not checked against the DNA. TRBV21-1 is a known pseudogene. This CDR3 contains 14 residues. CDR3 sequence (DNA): TGTGCCAGCAGCAGTAGGGACTCCGGCAATGAGCAGTTCTTC. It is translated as CASSSRDSGNEQFF.

CDR3 region: CASSSGVSTDTQYF. Here the CDR3 DNA reads TGTGCCAGCAGTAGCGGGGTAAGCACAGATACGCAGTATTTT. The rearrangement joins TRBV9 to TRBJ2-3; 8 bases line up with TRBD2. CDR1 is SGDLS, CDR2 YYNGEE, per germline. This CDR3 comprises 14 residues. The junction had 2 bases not matched to a gene; V was cut back by 5 bases and J by 0 bases.

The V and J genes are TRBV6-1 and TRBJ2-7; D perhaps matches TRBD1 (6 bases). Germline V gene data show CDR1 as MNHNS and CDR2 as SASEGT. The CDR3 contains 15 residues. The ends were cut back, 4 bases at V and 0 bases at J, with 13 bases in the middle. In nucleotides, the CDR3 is TGTGCCAGCAGTGGGCGGACAGTTAGCTCCTACGAGCAGTACTTC. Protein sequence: CASSGRTVSSYEQYF.

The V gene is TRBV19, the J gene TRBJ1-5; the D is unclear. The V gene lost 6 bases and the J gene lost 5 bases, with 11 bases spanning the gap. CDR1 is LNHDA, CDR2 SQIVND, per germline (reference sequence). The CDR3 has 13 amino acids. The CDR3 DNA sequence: TGTGCCAGTAGCCCGTTGTTAGATCAGCCCCAGCATTTT. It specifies CASSPLLDQPQHF.

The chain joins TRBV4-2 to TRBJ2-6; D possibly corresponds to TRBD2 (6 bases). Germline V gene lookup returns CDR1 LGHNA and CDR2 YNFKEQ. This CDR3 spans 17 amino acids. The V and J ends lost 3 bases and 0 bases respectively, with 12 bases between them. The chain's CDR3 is CASSQKEGFSGANVLTF. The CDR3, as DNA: TGTGCCAGCAGCCAGAAGGAGGGTTTCTCTGGGGCCAACGTCCTGACTTTC.

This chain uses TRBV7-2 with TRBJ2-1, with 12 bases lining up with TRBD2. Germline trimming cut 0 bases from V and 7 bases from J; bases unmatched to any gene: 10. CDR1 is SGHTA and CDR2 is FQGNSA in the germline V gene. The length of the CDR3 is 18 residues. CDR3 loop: CASSLAWLAGGSGNEQFF. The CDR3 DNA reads TGTGCCAGCAGCTTAGCGTGGCTAGCGGGAGGGTCGGGGAATGAGCAGTTCTTC.

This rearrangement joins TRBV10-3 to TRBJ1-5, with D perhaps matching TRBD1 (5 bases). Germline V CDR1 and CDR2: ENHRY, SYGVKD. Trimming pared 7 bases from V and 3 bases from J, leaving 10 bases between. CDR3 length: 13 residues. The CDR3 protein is CAITRDPNQPQHF. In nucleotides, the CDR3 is TGTGCCATCACCAGGGACCCCAATCAGCCCCAGCATTTT.

The CDR3 loop is CASSVGRGHSNQPQHF. In DNA, the CDR3 is TGTGCCAGCAGCGTAGGGAGAGGACATTCCAATCAGCCCCAGCATTTT. The rearrangement joins TRBV9 to TRBJ1-5; D may be TRBD1 (5 bases). The CDR3 loop spans 16 amino acids. Germline CDR1 reads SGDLS; CDR2 reads YYNGEE. V lost 0 bases, J lost 3 bases, and 13 bases lay in between. Based on the CDR3 plus reference TRBV9 and TRBJ1-5, the full variable domain is DSGVTQTPKHLITATGQRVTLRCSPRSGDLSVYWYQQSLDQGLQFLIQYYNGEERAKGNILERFSAQQFPDLHSELNLSSLELGDSALYFCASSVGRGHSNQPQHFGDGTRLSIL.

DNA for the CDR3: TGTGCCAGCAGTGGGTGGGACTCCTATCAGCCCCAGCATTTT. Translated, it gives CASSGWDSYQPQHF. The chain joins TRBV2 to TRBJ1-5, with D perhaps matching TRBD1 (5 bases). Germline V gives CDR1 SNHLY, CDR2 FYNNEI. The CDR3 has 14 amino acids. The V and J ends lost 4 bases and 5 bases respectively, with 12 bases between them.

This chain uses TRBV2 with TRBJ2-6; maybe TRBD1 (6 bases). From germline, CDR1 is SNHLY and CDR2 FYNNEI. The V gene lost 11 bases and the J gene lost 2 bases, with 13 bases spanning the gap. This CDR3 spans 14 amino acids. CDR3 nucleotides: TGTGCCGGAGAACAGGGTCCTGGGGCCAACGTCCTGACTTTC. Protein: CAGEQGPGANVLTF.

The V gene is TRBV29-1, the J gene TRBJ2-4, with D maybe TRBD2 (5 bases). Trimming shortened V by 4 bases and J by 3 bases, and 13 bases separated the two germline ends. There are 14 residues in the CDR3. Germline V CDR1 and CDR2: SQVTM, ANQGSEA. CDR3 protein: CSVVSPEGKNIQYF. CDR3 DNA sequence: TGCAGCGTTGTCAGCCCCGAGGGCAAAAACATTCAGTACTTC.

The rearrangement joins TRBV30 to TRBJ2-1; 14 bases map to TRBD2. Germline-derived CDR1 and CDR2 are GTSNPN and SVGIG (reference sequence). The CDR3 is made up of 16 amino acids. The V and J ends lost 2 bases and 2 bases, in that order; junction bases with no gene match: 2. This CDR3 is CAWSPGLAGAYNEQFF. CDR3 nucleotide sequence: TGTGCCTGGAGTCCGGGACTAGCGGGGGCCTACAATGAGCAGTTCTTC.

As DNA, the CDR3 is TGTGCCAGCTCACCGACAGGGAAAGAGACCCAGTACTTC. Its protein is CASSPTGKETQYF. The rearrangement joins TRBV18 to TRBJ2-5; 7 positions match TRBD1. The CDR3 extends over 13 amino acids. After removal of 3 bases from V and 3 bases from J, the junction contained 1 base not matched to a gene. Germline loops: CDR1 KGHSH, CDR2 LQKENI.

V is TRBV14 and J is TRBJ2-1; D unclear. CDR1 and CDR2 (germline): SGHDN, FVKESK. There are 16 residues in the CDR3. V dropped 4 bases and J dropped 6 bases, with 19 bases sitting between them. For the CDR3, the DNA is TGTGCCAGCAGCCCGTCGGCCACCTTAAGGCCCAATGAGCAGTTCTTC. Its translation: CASSPSATLRPNEQFF.

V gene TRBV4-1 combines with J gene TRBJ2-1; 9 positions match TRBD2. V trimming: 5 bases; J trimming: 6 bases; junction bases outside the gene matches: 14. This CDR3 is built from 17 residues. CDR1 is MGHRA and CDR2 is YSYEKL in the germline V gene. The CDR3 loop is CASSTPTGTSRGNEQFF. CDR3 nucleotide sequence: TGCGCCAGCAGCACACCGACCGGGACTAGCAGGGGCAATGAGCAGTTCTTC.

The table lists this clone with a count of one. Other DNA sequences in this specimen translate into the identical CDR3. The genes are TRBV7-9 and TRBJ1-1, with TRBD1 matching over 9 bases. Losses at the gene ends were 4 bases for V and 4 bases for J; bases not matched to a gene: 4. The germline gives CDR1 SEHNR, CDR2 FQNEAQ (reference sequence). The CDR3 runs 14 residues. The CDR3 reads CASSSGQGSTEAFF. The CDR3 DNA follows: TGTGCCAGCAGCTCCGGACAGGGGTCCACTGAAGCTTTCTTT.

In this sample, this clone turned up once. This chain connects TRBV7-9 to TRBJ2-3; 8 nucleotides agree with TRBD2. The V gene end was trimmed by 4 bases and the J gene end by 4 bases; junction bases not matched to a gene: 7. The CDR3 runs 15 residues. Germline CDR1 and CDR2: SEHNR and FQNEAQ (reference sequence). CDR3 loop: CASSWELAGPDTQYF. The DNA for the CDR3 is TGTGCCAGCAGCTGGGAGCTAGCGGGCCCAGATACGCAGTATTTT. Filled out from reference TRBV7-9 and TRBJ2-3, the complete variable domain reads DTGVSQNPRHKITKRGQNVTFRCDPISEHNRLYWYRQTLGQGPEFLTYFQNEAQLEKSRLLSDRFSAERPKGSFSTLEIQRTEQGDSAMYLCASSWELAGPDTQYFGPGTRLTVL.

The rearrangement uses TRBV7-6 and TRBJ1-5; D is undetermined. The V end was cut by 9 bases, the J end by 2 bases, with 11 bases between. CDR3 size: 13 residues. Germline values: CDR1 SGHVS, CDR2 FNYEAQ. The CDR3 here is CASSTMGNQPQHF. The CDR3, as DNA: TGTGCCAGTAGTACGATGGGCAATCAGCCCCAGCATTTT.